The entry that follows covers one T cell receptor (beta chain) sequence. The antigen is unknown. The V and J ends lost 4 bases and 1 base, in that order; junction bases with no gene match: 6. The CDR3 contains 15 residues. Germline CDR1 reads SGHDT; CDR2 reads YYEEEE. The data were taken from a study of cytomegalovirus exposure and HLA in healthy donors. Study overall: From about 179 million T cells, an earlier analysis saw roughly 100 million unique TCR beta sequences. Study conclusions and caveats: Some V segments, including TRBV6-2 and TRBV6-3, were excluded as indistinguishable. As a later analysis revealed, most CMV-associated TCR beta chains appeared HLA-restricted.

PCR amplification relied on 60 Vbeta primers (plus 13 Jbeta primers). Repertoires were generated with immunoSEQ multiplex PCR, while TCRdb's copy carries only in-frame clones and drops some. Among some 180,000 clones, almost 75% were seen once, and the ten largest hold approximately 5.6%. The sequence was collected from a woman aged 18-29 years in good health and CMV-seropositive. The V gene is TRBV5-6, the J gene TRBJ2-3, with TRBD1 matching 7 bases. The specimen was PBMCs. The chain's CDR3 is CASSPIDRGTDTQYF. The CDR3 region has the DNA TGTGCCAGCAGCCCGATAGACAGGGGCACAGATACGCAGTATTTT.